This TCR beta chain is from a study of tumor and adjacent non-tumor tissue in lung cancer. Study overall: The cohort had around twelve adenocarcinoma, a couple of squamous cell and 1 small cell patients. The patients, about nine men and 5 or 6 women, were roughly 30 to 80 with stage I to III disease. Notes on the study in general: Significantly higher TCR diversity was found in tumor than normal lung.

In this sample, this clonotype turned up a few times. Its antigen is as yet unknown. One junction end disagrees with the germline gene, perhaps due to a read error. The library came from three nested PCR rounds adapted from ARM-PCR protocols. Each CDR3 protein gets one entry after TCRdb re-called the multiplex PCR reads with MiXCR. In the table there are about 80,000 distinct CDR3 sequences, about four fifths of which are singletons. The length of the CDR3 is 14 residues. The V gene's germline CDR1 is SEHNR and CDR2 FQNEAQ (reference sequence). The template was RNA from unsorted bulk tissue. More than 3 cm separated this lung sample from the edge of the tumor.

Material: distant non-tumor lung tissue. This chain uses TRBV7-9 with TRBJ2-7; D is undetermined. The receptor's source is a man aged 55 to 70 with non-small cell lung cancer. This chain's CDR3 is CASSLGQQTYEEYF. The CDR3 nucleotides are TGTGCCAGCAGCTTAGGGCAGCAGACCTACGAGGAGTACTTC.